Following are 21 T cell receptor beta chains from one sample sequenced in a study of blood T cell repertoires in COVID-19. Profiling relied on immunoSEQ multiplex PCR, and the TCRdb table lists in-frame clones only, not all of them. This sample has under 200,000 clones, with around 84% found just once. Sequenced material: PBMCs or T cells enriched from blood (not recorded which). The receptors come from a man between 45 and 60 years old who had recovered from COVID-19.

This chain uses TRBV18 with TRBJ1-3, with D hard to call. Germline loops: CDR1 KGHSH, CDR2 LQKENI. The CDR3 totals 16 residues. The V end was cut by 2 bases, the J end by 9 bases, with 20 bases between. CDR3 DNA sequence: TGTGCCAGCTCACCATCACCCGCAGCGGCCCAGAGCACCATATATTTT. Amino acids: CASSPSPAAAQSTIYF.

V and J are TRBV7-9 and TRBJ1-2, with D possibly matching TRBD1 (5 bases). The ends were cut back, 2 bases at V and 4 bases at J, with 11 bases in the middle. The CDR3 runs 14 residues. In germline, CDR1 is SEHNR, CDR2 FQNEAQ (reference sequence). The chain's CDR3 is CASSLSGQIYGYTF. In nucleotides, the CDR3 is TGTGCCAGCAGCTTATCAGGGCAGATCTATGGCTACACCTTC.

This clone has only one observation. The rearrangement joins TRBV5-1 to TRBJ2-3, with D possibly matching TRBD2 (6 bases). The germline V and J ends were trimmed by 4 bases and 1 base, with 16 bases remaining between them. This CDR3 is 16 amino acids long. From germline, CDR1 is SGHRS and CDR2 YFSETQ. The CDR3 DNA sequence: TGCGCCAGCAGCCCAGGTGGAGGGTCGGGCACAGATACGCAGTATTTT. Its translation: CASSPGGGSGTDTQYF.

The chain links TRBV5-4 to TRBJ2-6; no clear D gene. V lost 0 bases, J lost 0 bases, and 7 bases lay in between. The germline V gene has CDR1 SGHNT and CDR2 YYREEE (reference sequence). This CDR3 region has 16 residues. CDR3 DNA sequence: TGTGCCAGCAGCTTGGACTTACTCTCTGGGGCCAACGTCCTGACTTTC. Translated: CASSLDLLSGANVLTF.

V gene TRBV19 combines with J gene TRBJ1-4; the D gene is possibly TRBD1 (6 bases). V gave up 0 bases and J gave up 5 bases, with 13 bases separating them. The germline gives CDR1 LNHDA, CDR2 SQIVND (reference sequence). This CDR3 region has 16 residues. In DNA, the CDR3 is TGTGCCAGTAGTATAGACCCCGGACAGATGAATGAAAAACTGTTTTTT. It translates to CASSIDPGQMNEKLFF.

The chain has TRBV19 and TRBJ2-2; 9 positions agree with TRBD1. The CDR3 length is 14 residues. The J segment lost 7 bases and the V segment lost 6 bases, leaving 6 bases of the junction unmatched. Germline loops: CDR1 LNHDA, CDR2 SQIVND (reference sequence). The CDR3 nucleotides are TGTGCCAGTAGCCTAGGACAGGGGAACGGGGAGCTGTTTTTT. It yields the protein CASSLGQGNGELFF.

This rearrangement joins TRBV2 to TRBJ1-1, with a possible D match to TRBD1 (6 bases). Looked up from germline, CDR1 is SNHLY and CDR2 is FYNNEI. The CDR3 runs 13 residues. V lost 6 bases to trimming and J lost 1 base, with 9 bases between them. DNA for the CDR3: TGTGCCAGCAGAGGACAGCCGAACACTGAAGCTTTCTTT. This gives the protein CASRGQPNTEAFF.

The J gene is TRBJ1-5, the V gene TRBV2; maybe TRBD1 (6 bases). Trimming removed 5 bases at V and 6 bases at J, with 14 bases between. Germline V lookup: CDR1 SNHLY, CDR2 FYNNEI. The CDR3 loop spans 14 amino acids. The chain's CDR3 is CASSPHTDSQPQHF. DNA for the CDR3: TGTGCCAGCAGTCCACACACGGACAGTCAGCCCCAGCATTTT.

This chain connects TRBV7-2 to TRBJ2-1; tentatively, D is TRBD2 (5 bases). Germline CDR1 and CDR2: SGHTA and FQGNSA. Trimming took off 1 base at V and 0 bases at J, with 16 bases between the two ends. This CDR3 has 18 amino acids. CDR3 protein: CASSLGPPGLNSYNEQFF. The CDR3 DNA follows: TGTGCCAGCAGCTTAGGGCCCCCAGGACTGAACTCCTACAATGAGCAGTTCTTC. Full variable domain (outside the CDR3, taken from reference TRBV7-2 and TRBJ2-1): GAGVSQSPSNKVTEKGKDVELRCDPISGHTALYWYRQSLGQGLEFLIYFQGNSAPDKSGLPSDRFSAERTGGSVSTLTIQRTQQEDSAVYLCASSLGPPGLNSYNEQFFGPGTRLTVL.

V gene TRBV5-6 combines with J gene TRBJ2-3, with 9 nucleotides matching TRBD2. This CDR3 has 14 residues. Germline trimming cut 7 bases from V and 2 bases from J; bases unmatched to any gene: 5. CDR1 is SGHDT, CDR2 YYEEEE, per germline. CDR3 protein: CASALAGLTDTQYF. The CDR3 bases are TGTGCCAGCGCGCTAGCGGGACTCACAGATACGCAGTATTTT.

The V call is TRBV21-1, the J call TRBJ2-1; TRBD1, the table's D call, was not compared with the DNA. TRBV21-1 is a pseudogene locus. The CDR3 sequence is 13 residues long. The CDR3 is CASSATGSNEQFF. The CDR3 DNA follows: TGTGCCAGCAGCGCTACAGGGTCAAATGAGCAGTTCTTC.

This chain links TRBV5-1 with TRBJ1-2, with 7 bases identical to TRBD1. J gave up 1 base and V 3 bases, and 6 bases lay outside the gene matches. Germline V CDR1 and CDR2: SGHRS, YFSETQ. This CDR3 is 15 amino acids long. CDR3 residues: CASSSGQSINYGYTF. The CDR3 nucleotides read TGCGCCAGCAGCTCGGGACAGTCCATTAACTATGGCTACACCTTC.

This chain links TRBV7-9 with TRBJ1-1, with a tentative D call TRBD1 (6 bases). CDR3 length: 13 amino acids. V was pared by 6 bases and J by 0 bases, with 8 bases between. Germline V lookup: CDR1 SEHNR, CDR2 FQNEAQ (reference sequence). The CDR3 nucleotides read TGTGCCAGCAGGAGACAGGTGAACACTGAAGCTTTCTTT. Amino acid sequence: CASRRQVNTEAFF.

The CDR3 DNA follows: TGTGCCAGCAGCTTAAATTTTGGGACAGGGGGCGCGGATACGCAGTATTTT. Encoded protein: CASSLNFGTGGADTQYF. The V gene is TRBV7-2, the J gene TRBJ2-3, with 12 bases fitting TRBD1. The CDR3 runs to 17 residues. After removal of 2 bases from V and 6 bases from J, the junction contained 9 bases not matched to a gene. Germline V CDR1 and CDR2: SGHTA, FQGNSA.

This clone was counted a few times. The chain has TRBV6-5 and TRBJ1-3, with 9 positions matching TRBD1. Trimming cost V 6 bases and J 2 bases; bases outside gene matches: 5. The length of the CDR3 is 15 residues. Germline assignment: CDR1 MNHEY and CDR2 SVGAGI. In DNA, the CDR3 is TGTGCCAGCAGCCTACAGGGGGCGCCTGGAAACACCATATATTTT. Its protein product is CASSLQGAPGNTIYF.

This chain connects TRBV10-3 to TRBJ2-7; D possibly corresponds to TRBD2 (6 bases). The germline CDR1 and CDR2 sequences are ENHRY and SYGVKD. CDR3 length: 15 residues. Trimming took off 0 bases at V and 5 bases at J, with 14 bases between the two ends. The CDR3 DNA is TGTGCCATCAGTGAGTCAGGAGGGAATGGGGACGAGCAGTACTTC. It codes for CAISESGGNGDEQYF.

The rearrangement joins TRBV18 to TRBJ1-1; D is perhaps TRBD1 (6 bases). Trimming stripped 2 bases from V and 1 base from J, with 11 bases between. Per germline, CDR1 KGHSH and CDR2 LQKENI. This CDR3 region has 15 residues. CDR3 coding DNA: TGTGCCAGCTCACCAGGACAGACTACGAACACTGAAGCTTTCTTT. This encodes CASSPGQTTNTEAFF. Full variable domain (outside the CDR3, taken from reference TRBV18 and TRBJ1-1): NAGVMQNPRHLVRRRGQEARLRCSPMKGHSHVYWYRQLPEEGLKFMVYLQKENIIDESGMPKERFSAEFPKEGPSILRIQQVVRGDSAAYFCASSPGQTTNTEAFFGQGTRLTVV.

In its sample, this clone was seen once. V gene TRBV5-1 combines with J gene TRBJ2-1, with 9 bases fitting TRBD2. The trim removed 2 bases at V and 0 bases at J, leaving 9 bases unmatched. CDR1 SGHRS and CDR2 YFSETQ come from the germline V gene. CDR3 length: 18 residues. In nucleotides, the CDR3 is TGCGCCAGCAGCTTTTTAGCGGGGGCCCCGAGCTCCTACAATGAGCAGTTCTTC. Translated: CASSFLAGAPSSYNEQFF.

The V and J genes are TRBV7-2 and TRBJ1-6, with D unresolved. Germline-derived CDR1 and CDR2 are SGHTA and FQGNSA. The CDR3 length is 15 residues. The V gene lost 1 base and the J gene lost 7 bases, with 11 bases spanning the gap. The CDR3 here is CASSLDPARNSPLHF. The CDR3, as DNA: TGTGCCAGCAGCTTAGATCCCGCCAGAAATTCACCCCTCCACTTT.

V is TRBV6-2 or TRBV6-3 and J is TRBJ1-4; D perhaps matches TRBD1 (6 bases). V lost 6 bases, J lost 3 bases, and 11 bases lay in between. CDR1 and CDR2 (germline): MNHEY, SVGEGT. The CDR3 has 14 amino acids. CDR3 loop: CASSADSSNEKLFF. The CDR3 DNA is TGTGCCAGCAGCGCGGACAGCTCTAATGAAAAACTGTTTTTT.

This clone was seen a single time. This chain links TRBV29-1 with TRBJ2-2, with 7 bases matching TRBD1. Germline CDR1 is SQVTM and CDR2 is ANQGSEA. V shed 5 bases, J shed 2 bases, and the junction held 14 bases outside the gene matches. CDR3 size: 17 residues. The CDR3 is CSVSRPSTGLNTGELFF. The CDR3 coding sequence is TGCAGCGTTTCTAGACCGTCGACAGGGCTAAACACCGGGGAGCTGTTTTTT.